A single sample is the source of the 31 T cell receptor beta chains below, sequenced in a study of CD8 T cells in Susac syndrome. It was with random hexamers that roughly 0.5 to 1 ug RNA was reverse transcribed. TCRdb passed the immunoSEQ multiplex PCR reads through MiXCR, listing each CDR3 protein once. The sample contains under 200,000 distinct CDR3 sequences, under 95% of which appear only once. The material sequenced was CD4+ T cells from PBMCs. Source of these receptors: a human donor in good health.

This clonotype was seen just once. CDR3 bases: TGTGCCAGCCGCCCTGGTGGGGGTGTCTATGGCTACACCTTC. Translation gives CASRPGGGVYGYTF. The chain couples TRBV12-3 or TRBV12-4 to TRBJ1-2; possibly TRBD1 for D (5 bases). This CDR3 is 14 amino acids long. V lost 8 bases and J lost 4, with 17 bases in between.

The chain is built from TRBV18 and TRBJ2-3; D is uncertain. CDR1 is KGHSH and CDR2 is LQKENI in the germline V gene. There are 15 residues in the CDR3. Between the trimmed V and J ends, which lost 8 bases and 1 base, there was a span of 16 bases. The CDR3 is CASQSRYSGTDTQYF. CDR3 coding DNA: TGTGCCAGCCAATCACGCTACAGCGGCACAGATACGCAGTATTTT.

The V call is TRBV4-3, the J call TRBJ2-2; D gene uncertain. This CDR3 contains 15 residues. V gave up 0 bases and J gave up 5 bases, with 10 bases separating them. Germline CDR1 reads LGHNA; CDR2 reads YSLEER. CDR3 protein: CASSQETRWTGELFF. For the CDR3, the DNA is TGCGCCAGCAGCCAAGAGACGCGGTGGACCGGGGAGCTGTTTTTT.

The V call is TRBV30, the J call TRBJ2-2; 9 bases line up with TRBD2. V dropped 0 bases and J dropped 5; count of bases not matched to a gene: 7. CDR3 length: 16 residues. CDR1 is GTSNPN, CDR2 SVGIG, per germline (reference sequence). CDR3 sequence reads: CAWSVSSGGRTGELFF. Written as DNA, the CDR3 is TGTGCCTGGAGTGTCTCCAGCGGGGGGCGGACCGGGGAGCTGTTTTTT. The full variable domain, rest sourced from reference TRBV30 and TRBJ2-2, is SQTIHQWPATLVQPVGSPLSLECTVEGTSNPNLYWYRQAAGRGLQLLFYSVGIGQISSEVPQNLSASRPQDRQFILSSKKLLLSDSGFYLCAWSVSSGGRTGELFFGEGSRLTVL.

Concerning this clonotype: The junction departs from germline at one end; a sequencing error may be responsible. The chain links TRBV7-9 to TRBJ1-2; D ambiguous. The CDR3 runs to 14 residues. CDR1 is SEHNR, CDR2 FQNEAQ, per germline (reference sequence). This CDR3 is CASSLMGREPLMAF. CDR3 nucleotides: TGTGCCAGCAGCTTAATGGGTCGAGAGCCCCTCATGGCCTTC.

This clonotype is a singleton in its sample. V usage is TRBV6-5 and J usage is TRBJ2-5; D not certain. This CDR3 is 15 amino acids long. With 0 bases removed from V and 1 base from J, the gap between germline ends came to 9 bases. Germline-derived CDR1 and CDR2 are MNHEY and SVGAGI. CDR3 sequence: CASSYSDGFQETQYF. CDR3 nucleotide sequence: TGTGCCAGCAGTTACTCCGATGGGTTCCAAGAGACCCAGTACTTC.

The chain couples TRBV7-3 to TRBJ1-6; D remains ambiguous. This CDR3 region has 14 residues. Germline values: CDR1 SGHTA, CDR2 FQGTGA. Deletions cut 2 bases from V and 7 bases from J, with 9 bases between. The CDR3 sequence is CASSLGVQNSPLHF. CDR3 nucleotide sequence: TGTGCCAGCAGCTTAGGGGTACAGAATTCACCCCTCCACTTT.

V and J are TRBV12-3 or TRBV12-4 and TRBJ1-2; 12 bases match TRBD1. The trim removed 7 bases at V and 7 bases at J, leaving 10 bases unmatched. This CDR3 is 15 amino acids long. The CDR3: CASKTSGTGGFGYTF. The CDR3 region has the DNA TGTGCCAGCAAGACCTCCGGGACAGGGGGCTTTGGCTACACCTTC.

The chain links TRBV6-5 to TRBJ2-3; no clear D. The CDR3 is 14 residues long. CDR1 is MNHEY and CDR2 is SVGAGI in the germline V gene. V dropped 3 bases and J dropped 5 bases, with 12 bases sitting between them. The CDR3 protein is CASSYKQTVDTQYF. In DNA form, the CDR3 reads TGTGCCAGCAGTTATAAGCAGACCGTAGATACGCAGTATTTT.

As DNA, the CDR3 is TGTGCCAGCAGCCAGACGCCGGGGCCACCCTATAATTCACCCCTCCACTTT. This encodes CASSQTPGPPYNSPLHF. The chain is built from TRBV6-2 or TRBV6-3 and TRBJ1-6, with D perhaps TRBD1 (5 bases). Per the germline V gene, CDR1 is MNHEY and CDR2 is SVGEGT. Trimming took 6 bases from V and 2 from J, leaving 17 bases between them. The CDR3 runs to 17 residues.

In DNA, the CDR3 is TGTGCCAGCAGCTTATTGGCTAGCCCCAACGGGGAGCTGTTTTTT. This encodes CASSLLASPNGELFF. The gene calls are TRBV11-1 and TRBJ2-2; TRBD2 might be the D (5 bases). CDR3 length: 15 amino acids. CDR1 is SGHAT and CDR2 is FQDESV in the germline V gene (reference sequence). Trimming left V 2 bases short and J 7 bases short, with 14 bases between.

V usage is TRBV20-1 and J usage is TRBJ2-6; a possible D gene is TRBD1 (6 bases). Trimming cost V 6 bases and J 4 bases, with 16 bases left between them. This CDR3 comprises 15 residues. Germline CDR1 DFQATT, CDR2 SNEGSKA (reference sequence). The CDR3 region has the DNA TGCAGTGCAAAGGACAGAGCGAAAGGGGCCAACGTCCTGACTTTC. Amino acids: CSAKDRAKGANVLTF.

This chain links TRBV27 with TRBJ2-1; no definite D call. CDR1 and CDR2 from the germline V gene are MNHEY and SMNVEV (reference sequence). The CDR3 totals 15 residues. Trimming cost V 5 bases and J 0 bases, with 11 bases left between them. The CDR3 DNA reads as TGTGCCAGCAGTCCTTCGCCGGTCTCCTACAATGAGCAGTTCTTC. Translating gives CASSPSPVSYNEQFF.

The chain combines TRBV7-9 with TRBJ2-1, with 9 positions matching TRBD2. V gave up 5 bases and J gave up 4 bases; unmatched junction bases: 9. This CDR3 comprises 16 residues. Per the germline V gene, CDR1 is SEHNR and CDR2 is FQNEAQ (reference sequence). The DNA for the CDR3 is TGTGCCAGCAGCAGCAGGACTAGCGCAGGTTACAATGAGCAGTTCTTC. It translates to CASSSRTSAGYNEQFF.

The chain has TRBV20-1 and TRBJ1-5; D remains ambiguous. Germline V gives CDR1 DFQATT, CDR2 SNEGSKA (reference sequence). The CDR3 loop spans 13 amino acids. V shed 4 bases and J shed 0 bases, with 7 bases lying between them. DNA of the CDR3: TGCAGTGCTACGGTAGGTAGCAATCAGCCCCAGCATTTT. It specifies CSATVGSNQPQHF.

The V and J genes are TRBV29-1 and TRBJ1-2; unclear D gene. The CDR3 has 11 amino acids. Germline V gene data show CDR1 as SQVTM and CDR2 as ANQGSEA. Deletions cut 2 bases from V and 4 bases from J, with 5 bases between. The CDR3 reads CSVERTYGYTF. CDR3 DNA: TGCAGCGTTGAACGGACCTATGGCTACACCTTC.

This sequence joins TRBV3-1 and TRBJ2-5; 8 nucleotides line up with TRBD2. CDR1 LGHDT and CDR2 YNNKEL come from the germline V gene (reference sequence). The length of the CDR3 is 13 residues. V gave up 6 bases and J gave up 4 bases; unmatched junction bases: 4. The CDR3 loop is CASSRTSTETQYF. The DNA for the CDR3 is TGTGCCAGCAGTCGGACTAGCACAGAGACCCAGTACTTC.

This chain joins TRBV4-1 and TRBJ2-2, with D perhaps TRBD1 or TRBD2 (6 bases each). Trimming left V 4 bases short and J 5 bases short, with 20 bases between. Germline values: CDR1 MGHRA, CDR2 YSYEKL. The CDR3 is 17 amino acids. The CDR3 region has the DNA TGCGCCAGCAGCCGGACCCTGATAGGGGGAGGAACCGGGGAGCTGTTTTTT. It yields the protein CASSRTLIGGGTGELFF.

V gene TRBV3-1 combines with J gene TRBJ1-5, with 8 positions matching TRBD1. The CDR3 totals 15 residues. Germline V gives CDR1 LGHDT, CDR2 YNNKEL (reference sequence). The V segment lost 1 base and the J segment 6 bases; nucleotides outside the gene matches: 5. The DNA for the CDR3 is TGTGCCAGCAGCCAAGCAGGGGGCTCCGGTCAGCCCCAGCATTTT. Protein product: CASSQAGGSGQPQHF.

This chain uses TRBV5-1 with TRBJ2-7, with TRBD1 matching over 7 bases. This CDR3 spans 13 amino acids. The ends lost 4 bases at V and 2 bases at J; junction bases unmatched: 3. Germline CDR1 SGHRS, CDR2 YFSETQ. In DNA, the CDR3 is TGCGCCAGCAGCCGGACAGGCACCTACGAGCAGTACGTC. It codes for CASSRTGTYEQYV.

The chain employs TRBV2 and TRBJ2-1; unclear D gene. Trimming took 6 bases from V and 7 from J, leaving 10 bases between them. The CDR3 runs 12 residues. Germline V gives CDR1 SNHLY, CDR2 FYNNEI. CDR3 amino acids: CASREKHNEQFF. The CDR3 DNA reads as TGTGCCAGCAGAGAGAAGCATAATGAGCAGTTCTTC.

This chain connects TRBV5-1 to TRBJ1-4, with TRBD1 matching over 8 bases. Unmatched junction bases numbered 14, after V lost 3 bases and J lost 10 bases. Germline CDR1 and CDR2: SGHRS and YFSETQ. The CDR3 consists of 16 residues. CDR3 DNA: TGCGCCAGCAGCTCCGGGACAGGAAACCTCAGGGGAAAACTGTTTTTT. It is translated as CASSSGTGNLRGKLFF.

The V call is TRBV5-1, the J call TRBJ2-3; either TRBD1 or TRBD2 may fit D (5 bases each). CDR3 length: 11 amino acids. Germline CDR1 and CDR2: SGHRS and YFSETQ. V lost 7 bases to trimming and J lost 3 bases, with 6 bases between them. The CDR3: CASEGTDTQYF. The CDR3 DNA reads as TGCGCCAGCGAGGGGACAGATACGCAGTATTTT. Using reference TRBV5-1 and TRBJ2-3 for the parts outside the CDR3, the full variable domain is KAGVTQTPRYLIKTRGQQVTLSCSPISGHRSVSWYQQTPGQGLQFLFEYFSETQRNKGNFPGRFSGRQFSNSRSEMNVSTLELGDSALYLCASEGTDTQYFGPGTRLTVL.

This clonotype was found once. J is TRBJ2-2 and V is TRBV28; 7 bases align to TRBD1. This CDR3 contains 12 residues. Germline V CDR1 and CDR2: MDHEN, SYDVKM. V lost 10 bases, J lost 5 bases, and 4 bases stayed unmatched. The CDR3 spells CATEGATGELFF. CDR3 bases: TGTGCCACCGAGGGGGCAACCGGGGAGCTGTTTTTT.

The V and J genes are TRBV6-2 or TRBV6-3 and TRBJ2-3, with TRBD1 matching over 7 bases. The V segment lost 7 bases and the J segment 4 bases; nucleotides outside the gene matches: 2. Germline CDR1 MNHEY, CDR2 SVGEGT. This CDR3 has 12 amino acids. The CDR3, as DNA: TGTGCCAGCATGAGGGGGCCAGATACGCAGTATTTT. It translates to CASMRGPDTQYF.

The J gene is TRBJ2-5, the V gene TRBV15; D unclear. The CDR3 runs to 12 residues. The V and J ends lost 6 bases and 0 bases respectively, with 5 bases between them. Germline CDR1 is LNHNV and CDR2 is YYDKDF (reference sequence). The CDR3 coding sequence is TGTGCCACCAGAAGGGACCAAGAGACCCAGTACTTC. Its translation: CATRRDQETQYF.

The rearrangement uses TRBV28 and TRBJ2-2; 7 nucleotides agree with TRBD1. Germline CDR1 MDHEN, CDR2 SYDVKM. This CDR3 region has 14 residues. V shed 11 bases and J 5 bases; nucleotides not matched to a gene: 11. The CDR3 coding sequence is TGTGCCGGACGAGGGGGCGCAAAAACCGGGGAGCTGTTTTTT. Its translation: CAGRGGAKTGELFF. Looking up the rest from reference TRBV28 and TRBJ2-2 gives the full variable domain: DVKVTQSSRYLVKRTGEKVFLECVQDMDHENMFWYRQDPGLGLRLIYFSYDVKMKEKGDIPEGYSVSREKKERFSLILESASTNQTSMYLCAGRGGAKTGELFFGEGSRLTVL.

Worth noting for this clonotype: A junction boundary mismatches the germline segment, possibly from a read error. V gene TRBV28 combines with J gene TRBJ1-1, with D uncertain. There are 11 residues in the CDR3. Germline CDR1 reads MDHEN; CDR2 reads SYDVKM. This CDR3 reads CGCGVNTEAFF. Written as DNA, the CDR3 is TGCGGTTGCGGGGTGAACACTGAAGCTTTCTTT.

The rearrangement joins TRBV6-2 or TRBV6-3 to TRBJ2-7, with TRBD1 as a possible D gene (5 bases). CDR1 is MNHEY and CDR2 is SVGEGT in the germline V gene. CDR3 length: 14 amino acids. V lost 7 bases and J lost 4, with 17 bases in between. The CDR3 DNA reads TGTGCCAGCACCTCAGTCAGGGAACGATACGAGCAGTACGTC. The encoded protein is CASTSVRERYEQYV.

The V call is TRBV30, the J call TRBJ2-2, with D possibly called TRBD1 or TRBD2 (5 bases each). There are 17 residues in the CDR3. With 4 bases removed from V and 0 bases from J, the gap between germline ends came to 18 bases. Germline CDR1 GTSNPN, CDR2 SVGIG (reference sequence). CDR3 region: CAWMPTRGASNTGELFF. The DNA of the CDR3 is TGTGCCTGGATGCCAACCCGGGGCGCTTCGAACACCGGGGAGCTGTTTTTT.

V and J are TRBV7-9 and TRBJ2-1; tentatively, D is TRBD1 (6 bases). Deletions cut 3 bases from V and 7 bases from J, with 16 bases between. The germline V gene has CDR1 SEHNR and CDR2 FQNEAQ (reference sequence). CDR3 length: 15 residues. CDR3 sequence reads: CASSFWHREANEQFF. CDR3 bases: TGTGCCAGCAGCTTTTGGCACAGGGAAGCGAATGAGCAGTTCTTC.